These 13 T cell receptor beta chains were sequenced from one sample in a study of cytomegalovirus exposure and HLA in healthy donors. The primer mix had 60 Vbeta and 13 Jbeta primers. Here immunoSEQ multiplex PCR was the method, and the copy in TCRdb shows in-frame clones only, minus some. The sample carries approximately 97,000 clones, around 80% recorded once. The source material was PBMCs. These receptors came from a man aged 40-49 years in good health and CMV-seropositive.

In the case of this clone: One end of the junction is discordant with germline, which a read error may explain. V gene TRBV7-9 combines with J gene TRBJ1-1; D perhaps matches TRBD1 (5 bases). CDR1 is SEHNR and CDR2 is FQNEAQ in the germline V gene (reference sequence). The CDR3 covers 18 residues. The CDR3 loop is CSSSLLAGRQGRFTEAFF. The CDR3 DNA sequence: TGTTCCAGCAGCTTACTCGCTGGGCGGCAGGGTCGGTTCACTGAAGCTTTCTTT. The whole variable domain, filled in from reference TRBV7-9 and TRBJ1-1, reads DTGVSQNPRHKITKRGQNVTFRCDPISEHNRLYWYRQTLGQGPEFLTYFQNEAQLEKSRLLSDRFSAERPKGSFSTLEIQRTEQGDSAMYLCSSSLLAGRQGRFTEAFFGQGTRLTVV.

J is TRBJ1-2 and V is TRBV2; 7 bases agree with TRBD1. Trimming took 8 bases from V and 4 from J; bases not matched to a gene: 19. Per the germline V gene, CDR1 is SNHLY and CDR2 is FYNNEI. This CDR3 has 17 amino acids. The CDR3 loop reads CASGVTAPGQPIYGYTF. The DNA for the CDR3 is TGTGCCAGCGGGGTAACCGCCCCGGGACAGCCGATCTATGGCTACACCTTC.

V and J are TRBV29-1 and TRBJ2-7; tentatively, D is TRBD2 (6 bases). V gave up 1 base and J gave up 5 bases, with 15 bases separating them. CDR3 length equals 14 residues. Germline V gives CDR1 SQVTM, CDR2 ANQGSEA. In DNA form, the CDR3 reads TGCAGCGTTGAAGGATCGGCGGGAATCGACGAGCAGTACTTC. It translates to CSVEGSAGIDEQYF.

The chain employs TRBV5-4 and TRBJ2-5; D is possibly TRBD2 (5 bases). Germline V CDR1 and CDR2: SGHNT, YYREEE (reference sequence). V lost 4 bases, J lost 0 bases, and 16 bases lay in between. The CDR3 loop spans 16 amino acids. The CDR3: CASSPAIRRDQETQYF. CDR3 nucleotide sequence: TGTGCCAGCAGCCCGGCGATTCGGCGGGACCAAGAGACCCAGTACTTC.

The rearrangement links TRBV4-2 to TRBJ1-1, with a possible D match to TRBD1 (5 bases). Trimming shortened V by 4 bases and J by 2 bases, and 11 bases separated the two germline ends. Germline V gene data show CDR1 as LGHNA and CDR2 as YNFKEQ. The CDR3 totals 14 residues. The CDR3 region is CASSPIGANTEAFF. The CDR3 region has the DNA TGTGCCAGCAGCCCTATAGGGGCCAACACTGAAGCTTTCTTT.

The chain couples TRBV6-5 to TRBJ2-5, with D tentatively TRBD2 (5 bases). With 5 bases removed from V and 4 bases from J, the gap between germline ends came to 11 bases. Germline V gives CDR1 MNHEY, CDR2 SVGAGI. The CDR3 spans 13 residues. CDR3 residues: CASSPSRVETQYF. In DNA form, the CDR3 reads TGTGCCAGCAGTCCGTCGAGGGTAGAGACCCAGTACTTC.

This clone was counted between two and nine times. The chain carries TRBV18 and TRBJ2-7; TRBD1 matches at 10 bases. The CDR3 loop spans 15 amino acids. V trimming: 3 bases; J trimming: 1 base; junction bases outside the gene matches: 3. Per the germline V gene, CDR1 is KGHSH and CDR2 is LQKENI. The CDR3 reads CASSPWDRGSYEQYF. The CDR3 coding sequence is TGTGCCAGCTCACCGTGGGACAGGGGTTCCTACGAGCAGTACTTC.

This chain links TRBV14 with TRBJ1-2; a weak D match, TRBD1 (5 bases). CDR3 length equals 16 residues. In germline, CDR1 is SGHDN, CDR2 FVKESK. The V end was cut by 2 bases, the J end by 7 bases, with 20 bases between. CDR3 amino acids: CASSQFPGGGTSGYTF. CDR3 sequence (DNA): TGTGCCAGCAGCCAATTTCCCGGGGGGGGGACTAGTGGCTACACCTTC.

This clone was counted a single time. The chain employs TRBV5-4 and TRBJ2-3; 10 bases match TRBD2. V trimming: 2 bases; J trimming: 0 bases; junction bases outside the gene matches: 6. Germline V gene lookup returns CDR1 SGHNT and CDR2 YYREEE (reference sequence). The CDR3 is made up of 17 amino acids. The CDR3 spells CASSFSGGGPSTDTQYF. The DNA for the CDR3 is TGTGCCAGCAGCTTCAGCGGGGGGGGCCCTAGCACAGATACGCAGTATTTT.

The chain is built from TRBV10-3 and TRBJ1-2; possible D gene TRBD1, 6 bases. The V gene's germline CDR1 is ENHRY and CDR2 SYGVKD. Deletions cut 0 bases from V and 4 bases from J, with 12 bases between. The CDR3 runs 15 residues. CDR3 protein: CAISESPGVGYGYTF. The CDR3 bases are TGTGCCATCAGTGAGTCGCCAGGGGTGGGCTATGGCTACACCTTC.

Note on this clone: A junction boundary mismatches the germline segment, possibly from a read error. The chain couples TRBV11-2 to TRBJ1-5, with D unresolved. Germline V gene lookup returns CDR1 SGHAT and CDR2 FQNNGV. This CDR3 contains 15 residues. CDR3 residues: CVSSQDGNSNQPQHF. CDR3 in DNA: TGTGTCAGCAGCCAGGACGGGAATAGCAATCAGCCCCAGCATTTT.

This clone was counted a few times. The gene calls are TRBV6-1 and TRBJ2-4, with TRBD1 as a possible D gene (7 bases). This CDR3 comprises 19 residues. The germline CDR1 and CDR2 sequences are MNHNS and SASEGT. V was shortened by 4 bases and J by 9 bases, with 31 bases between the two germline ends. The CDR3 region has the DNA TGTGCCAGCAGTGTTCTTGGAGGGACAGCCCGGATCTCGTTTGGCATTCAGTACTTC. It specifies CASSVLGGTARISFGIQYF.

The chain joins TRBV6-5 to TRBJ2-7; TRBD2 is a possible D gene (6 bases). Germline V gives CDR1 MNHEY, CDR2 SVGAGI. The CDR3 sequence is 13 residues long. Trimming removed 2 bases at V and 2 bases at J, with 7 bases between. The CDR3 loop is CASSYGGTYEQYF. CDR3 bases: TGTGCCAGCAGTTACGGGGGGACCTACGAGCAGTACTTC.